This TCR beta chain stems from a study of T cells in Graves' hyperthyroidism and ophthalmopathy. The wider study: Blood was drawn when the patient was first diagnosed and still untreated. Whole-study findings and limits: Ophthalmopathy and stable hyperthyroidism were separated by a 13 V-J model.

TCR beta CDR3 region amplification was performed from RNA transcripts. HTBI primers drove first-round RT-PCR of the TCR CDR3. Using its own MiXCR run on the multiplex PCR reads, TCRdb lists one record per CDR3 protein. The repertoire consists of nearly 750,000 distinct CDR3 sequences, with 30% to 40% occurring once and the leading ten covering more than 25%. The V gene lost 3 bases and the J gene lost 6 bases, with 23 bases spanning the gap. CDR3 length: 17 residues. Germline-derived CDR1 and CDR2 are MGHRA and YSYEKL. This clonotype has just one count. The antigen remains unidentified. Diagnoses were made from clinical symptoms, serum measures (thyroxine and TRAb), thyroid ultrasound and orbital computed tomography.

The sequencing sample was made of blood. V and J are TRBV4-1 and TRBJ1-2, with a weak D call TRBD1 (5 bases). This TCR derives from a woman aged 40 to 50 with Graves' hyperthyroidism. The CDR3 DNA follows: TGCGCCAGCAGCCAGGTTTCTTTAAGGGGTGGAAGTGATGGCTACACCTTC. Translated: CASSQVSLRGGSDGYTF.